Below, one T cell receptor beta chain is given with its context. As yet, its antigen is unknown. This sample is drawn from a study of T-cell memory formation after mild COVID-19. Study-level results: Most CD4+ clones that shrank were in CM and EM, while CD8+ ones turned up in EMRA. Day 15 to 85 contracting clones showed balanced CD4/CD8; later expanders leaned CD4+.

Germline V gives CDR1 SEHNR, CDR2 FQNEAQ (reference sequence). The CDR3 sequence is 11 residues long. Trimming took 8 bases from V and 5 from J, leaving 9 bases between them. It was 5'RACE with constant-segment primers that produced the TCR alpha and TCR beta cDNA libraries, which carried sample barcodes and UMIs. TCRdb re-derived calls from the 5' RACE reads in MiXCR, one entry per CDR3 protein. Altogether 110,000 to 150,000 distinct CDR3 sequences are present, under 30% being singletons, with the ten largest covering 24%. The sequencing input was PBMCs or a T cell subset sorted from them (not recorded which). The TCR originated in an adult woman who had mild COVID-19 (a few samples of this study predate the infection). Cell type and time point are not known. The V and J genes are TRBV7-9 and TRBJ1-1; no firm D call. As DNA, the CDR3 is TGTGCCAGCGGCCGGCAAACTGAAGCTTTCTTT. Translating it yields CASGRQTEAFF. Full variable domain (missing parts from reference TRBV7-9 and TRBJ1-1): DTGVSQNPRHKITKRGQNVTFRCDPISEHNRLYWYRQTLGQGPEFLTYFQNEAQLEKSRLLSDRFSAERPKGSFSTLEIQRTEQGDSAMYLCASGRQTEAFFGQGTRLTVV.